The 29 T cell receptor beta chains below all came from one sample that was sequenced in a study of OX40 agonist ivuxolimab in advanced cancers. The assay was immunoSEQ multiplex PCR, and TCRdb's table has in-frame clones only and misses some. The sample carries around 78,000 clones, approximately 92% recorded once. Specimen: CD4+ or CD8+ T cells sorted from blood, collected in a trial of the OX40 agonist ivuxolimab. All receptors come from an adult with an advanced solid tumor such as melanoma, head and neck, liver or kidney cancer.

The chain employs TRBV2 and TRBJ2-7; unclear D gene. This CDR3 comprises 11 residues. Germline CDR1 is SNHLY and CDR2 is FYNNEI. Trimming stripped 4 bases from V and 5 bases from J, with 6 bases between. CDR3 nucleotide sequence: TGTGCCAGCAGTGTGAAGCACGAGCAGTACTTC. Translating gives CASSVKHEQYF.

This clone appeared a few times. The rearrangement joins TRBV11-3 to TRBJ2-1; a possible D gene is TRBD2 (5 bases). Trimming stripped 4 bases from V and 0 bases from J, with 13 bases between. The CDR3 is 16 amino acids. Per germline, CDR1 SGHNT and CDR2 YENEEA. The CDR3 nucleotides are TGTGCCAGCAGCTCCCCGGAGGCGGTCTCCTACAATGAGCAGTTCTTC. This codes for CASSSPEAVSYNEQFF. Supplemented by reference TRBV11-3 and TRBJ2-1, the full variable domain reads EAGVVQSPRYKIIEKKQPVAFWCNPISGHNTLYWYLQNLGQGPELLIRYENEEAVDDSQLPKDRFSAERLKGVDSTLKIQPAELGDSAVYLCASSSPEAVSYNEQFFGPGTRLTVL.

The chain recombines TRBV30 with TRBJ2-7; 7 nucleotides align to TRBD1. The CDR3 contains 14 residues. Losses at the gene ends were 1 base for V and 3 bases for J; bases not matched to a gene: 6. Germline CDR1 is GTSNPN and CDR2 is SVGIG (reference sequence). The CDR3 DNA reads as TGTGCCTGGAGTGCTTACAGGGGTGTCTACGAGCAGTACTTC. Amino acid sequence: CAWSAYRGVYEQYF.

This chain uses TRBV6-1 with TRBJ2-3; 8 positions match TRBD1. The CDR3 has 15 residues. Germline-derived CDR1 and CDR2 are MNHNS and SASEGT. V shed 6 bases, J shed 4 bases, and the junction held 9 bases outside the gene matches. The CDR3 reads CASSLDRGRPDTQYF. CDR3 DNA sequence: TGTGCCAGCAGCCTCGACAGGGGAAGGCCAGATACGCAGTATTTT.

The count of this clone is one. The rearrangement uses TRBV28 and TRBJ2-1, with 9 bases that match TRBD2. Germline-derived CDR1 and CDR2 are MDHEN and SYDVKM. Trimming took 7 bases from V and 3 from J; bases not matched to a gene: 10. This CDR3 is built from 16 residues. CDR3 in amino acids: CASKAGGGGFYNEQFF. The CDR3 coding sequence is TGTGCCAGCAAGGCGGGGGGGGGAGGGTTCTACAATGAGCAGTTCTTC. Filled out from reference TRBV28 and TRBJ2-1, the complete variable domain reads DVKVTQSSRYLVKRTGEKVFLECVQDMDHENMFWYRQDPGLGLRLIYFSYDVKMKEKGDIPEGYSVSREKKERFSLILESASTNQTSMYLCASKAGGGGFYNEQFFGPGTRLTVL.

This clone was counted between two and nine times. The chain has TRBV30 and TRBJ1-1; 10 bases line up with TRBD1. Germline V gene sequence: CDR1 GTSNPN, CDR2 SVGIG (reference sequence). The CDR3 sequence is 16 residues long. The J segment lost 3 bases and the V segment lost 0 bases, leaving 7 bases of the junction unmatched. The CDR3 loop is CAWSVGGTGADTEAFF. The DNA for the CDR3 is TGTGCCTGGAGTGTAGGGGGGACAGGGGCGGACACTGAAGCTTTCTTT. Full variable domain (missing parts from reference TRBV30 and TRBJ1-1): SQTIHQWPATLVQPVGSPLSLECTVEGTSNPNLYWYRQAAGRGLQLLFYSVGIGQISSEVPQNLSASRPQDRQFILSSKKLLLSDSGFYLCAWSVGGTGADTEAFFGQGTRLTVV.

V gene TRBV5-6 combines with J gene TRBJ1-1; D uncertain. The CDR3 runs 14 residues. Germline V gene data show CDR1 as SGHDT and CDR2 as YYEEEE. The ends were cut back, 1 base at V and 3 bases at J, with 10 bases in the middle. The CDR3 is CASSLRGRDTEAFF. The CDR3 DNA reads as TGTGCCAGCAGCTTGAGAGGGAGGGACACTGAAGCTTTCTTT. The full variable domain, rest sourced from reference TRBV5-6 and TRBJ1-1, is DAGVTQSPTHLIKTRGQQVTLRCSPKSGHDTVSWYQQALGQGPQFIFQYYEEEERQRGNFPDRFSGHQFPNYSSELNVNALLLGDSALYLCASSLRGRDTEAFFGQGTRLTVV.

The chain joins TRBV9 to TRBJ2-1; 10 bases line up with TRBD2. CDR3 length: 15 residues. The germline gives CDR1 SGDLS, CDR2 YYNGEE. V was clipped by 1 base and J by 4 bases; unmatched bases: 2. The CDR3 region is CASSVPSGGYNEQFF. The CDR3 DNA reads TGTGCCAGCAGCGTACCTAGCGGGGGATACAATGAGCAGTTCTTC.

The CDR3 DNA sequence: TGTGCCAGCAGCTTGTACTTACCAGGACTAGCGGGGGGGAATACGCAGTATTTT. Amino acid sequence: CASSLYLPGLAGGNTQYF. The chain employs TRBV5-6 and TRBJ2-3; TRBD2 aligns across 15 bases. The CDR3 runs 18 residues. V lost 1 base and J lost 7; bases outside the gene matches: 10. The germline V gene encodes CDR1 SGHDT and CDR2 YYEEEE.

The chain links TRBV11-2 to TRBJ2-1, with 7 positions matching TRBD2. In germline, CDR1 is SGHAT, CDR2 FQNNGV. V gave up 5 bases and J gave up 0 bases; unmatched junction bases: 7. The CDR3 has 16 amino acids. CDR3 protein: CASSPRSGRSYNEQFF. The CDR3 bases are TGTGCCAGCAGCCCCCGTAGCGGGCGCTCCTACAATGAGCAGTTCTTC.

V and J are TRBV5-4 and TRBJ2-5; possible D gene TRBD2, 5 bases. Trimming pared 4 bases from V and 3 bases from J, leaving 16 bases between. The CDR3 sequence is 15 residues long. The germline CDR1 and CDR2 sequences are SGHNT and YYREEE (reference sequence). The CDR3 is CASSVIDPGKETQYF. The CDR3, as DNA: TGTGCCAGCAGCGTGATAGACCCGGGGAAAGAGACCCAGTACTTC.

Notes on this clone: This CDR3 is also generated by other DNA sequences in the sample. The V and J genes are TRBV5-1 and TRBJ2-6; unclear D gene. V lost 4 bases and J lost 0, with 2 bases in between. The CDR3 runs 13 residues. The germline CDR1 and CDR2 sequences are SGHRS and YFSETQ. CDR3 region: CASSPSGANVLTF. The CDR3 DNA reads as TGCGCCAGCAGCCCCTCTGGGGCCAACGTCCTGACTTTC.

CDR3 sequence: CASSPRQGTYEQYF. The CDR3 coding sequence is TGTGCCAGCAGCCCCCGGCAGGGGACCTACGAGCAGTACTTC. This rearrangement joins TRBV14 to TRBJ2-5, with a weak D call TRBD1 (6 bases). The J call may be in error: the DNA end matches TRBJ2-7 better. From germline, CDR1 is SGHDN and CDR2 FVKESK. The CDR3 spans 14 residues.

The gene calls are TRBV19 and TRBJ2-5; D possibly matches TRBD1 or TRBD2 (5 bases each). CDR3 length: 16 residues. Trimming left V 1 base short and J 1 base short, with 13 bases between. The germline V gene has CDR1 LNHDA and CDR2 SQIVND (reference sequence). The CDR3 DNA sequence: TGTGCCAGTAGTATAGGGGGGAGTCCGCCCCAAGAGACCCAGTACTTC. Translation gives CASSIGGSPPQETQYF.

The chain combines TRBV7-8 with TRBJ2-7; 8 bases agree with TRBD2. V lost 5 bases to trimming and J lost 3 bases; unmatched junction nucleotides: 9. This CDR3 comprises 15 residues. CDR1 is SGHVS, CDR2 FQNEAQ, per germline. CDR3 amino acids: CASSRPGGAGYEQYF. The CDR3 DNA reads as TGTGCCAGCAGCCGCCCCGGGGGGGCAGGCTACGAGCAGTACTTC. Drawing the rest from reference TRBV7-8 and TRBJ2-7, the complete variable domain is GAGVSQSPRYKVAKRGQDVALRCDPISGHVSLFWYQQALGQGPEFLTYFQNEAQLDKSGLPSDRFFAERPEGSVSTLKIQRTQQEDSAVYLCASSRPGGAGYEQYFGPGTRLTVT.

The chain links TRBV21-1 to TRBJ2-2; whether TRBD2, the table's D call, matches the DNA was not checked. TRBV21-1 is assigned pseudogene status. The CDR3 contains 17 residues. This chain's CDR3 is CASSKNTGTGWTGELFF. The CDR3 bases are TGTGCCAGCAGCAAAAATACCGGAACGGGGTGGACCGGGGAGCTGTTTTTT.

CDR3 sequence (DNA): TGTGCCAGCAGCACTCAACAGGGGAGAGGGGGCTACACCTTC. This codes for CASSTQQGRGGYTF. J is TRBJ1-2 and V is TRBV6-1; the match to TRBD1 covers 7 bases. The germline CDR1 and CDR2 sequences are MNHNS and SASEGT. The ends lost 6 bases at V and 8 bases at J; junction bases unmatched: 12. The CDR3 spans 14 residues.

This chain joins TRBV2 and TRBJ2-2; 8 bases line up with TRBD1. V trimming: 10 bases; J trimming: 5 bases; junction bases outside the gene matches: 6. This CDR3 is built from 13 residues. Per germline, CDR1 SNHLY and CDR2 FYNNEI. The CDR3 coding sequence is TGTGCCATCCGTCAGGGGGCTACCGGGGAGCTGTTTTTT. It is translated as CAIRQGATGELFF.

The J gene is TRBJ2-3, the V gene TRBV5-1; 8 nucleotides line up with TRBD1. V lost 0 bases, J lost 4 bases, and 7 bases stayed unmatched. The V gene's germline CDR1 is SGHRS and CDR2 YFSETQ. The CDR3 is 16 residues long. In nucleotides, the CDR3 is TGCGCCAGCAGCTTGGCAGGGGGCGTAAGTCCAGATACGCAGTATTTT. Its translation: CASSLAGGVSPDTQYF.

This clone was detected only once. The DNA of the CDR3 is TGTGCCTGCCAACAAGGGGGTGGTGAAAAACTGTTTTTT. Its protein is CACQQGGGEKLFF. The genes are TRBV30 and TRBJ1-4; weak D call: TRBD1 (6 bases). There are 13 residues in the CDR3. Trimming cost V 6 bases and J 7 bases, with 15 bases left between them. The germline CDR1 and CDR2 sequences are GTSNPN and SVGIG (reference sequence).

Written as DNA, the CDR3 is TGTGCTGTGAGGCCCGGGGATGTTGAAAAACTGTTTTTT. Translating it yields CAVRPGDVEKLFF. V gene TRBV6-5 combines with J gene TRBJ1-4; D call uncertain. From germline, CDR1 is MNHEY and CDR2 SVGAGI. CDR3 length equals 13 residues.

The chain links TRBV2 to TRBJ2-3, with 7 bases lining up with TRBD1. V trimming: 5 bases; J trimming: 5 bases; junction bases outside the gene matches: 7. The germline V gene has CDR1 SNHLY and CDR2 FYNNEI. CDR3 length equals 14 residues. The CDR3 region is CASSWGRGKDTQYF. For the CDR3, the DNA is TGTGCCAGCAGTTGGGGCAGGGGGAAAGATACGCAGTATTTT.

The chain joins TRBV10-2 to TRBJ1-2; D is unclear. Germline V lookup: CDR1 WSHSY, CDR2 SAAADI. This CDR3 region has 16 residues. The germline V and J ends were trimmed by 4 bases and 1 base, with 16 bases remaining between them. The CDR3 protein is CASSAPSAVLNYGYTF. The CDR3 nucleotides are TGCGCCAGCAGTGCCCCTTCGGCAGTTCTTAACTATGGCTACACCTTC.

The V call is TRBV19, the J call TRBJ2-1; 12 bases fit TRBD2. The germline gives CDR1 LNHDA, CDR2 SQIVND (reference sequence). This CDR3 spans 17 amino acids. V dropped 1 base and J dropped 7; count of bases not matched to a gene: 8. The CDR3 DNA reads TGTGCCAGTAGTATAGTGGCTAGCGGGGGGGCACCTAATGAGCAGTTCTTC. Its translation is CASSIVASGGAPNEQFF.

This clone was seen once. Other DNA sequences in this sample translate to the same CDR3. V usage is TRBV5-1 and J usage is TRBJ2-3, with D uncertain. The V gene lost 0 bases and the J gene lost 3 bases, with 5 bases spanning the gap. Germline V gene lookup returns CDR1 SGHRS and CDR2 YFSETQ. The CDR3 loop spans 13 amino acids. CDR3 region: CASSLAGTDTQYF. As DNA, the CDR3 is TGCGCCAGCAGCTTGGCCGGTACAGATACGCAGTATTTT.

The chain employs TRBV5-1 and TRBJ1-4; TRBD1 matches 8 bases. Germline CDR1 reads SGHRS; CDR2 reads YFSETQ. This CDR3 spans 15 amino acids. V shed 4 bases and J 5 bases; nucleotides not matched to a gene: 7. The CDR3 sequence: CASSARTGTNEKLFF. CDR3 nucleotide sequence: TGCGCCAGCAGCGCCCGGACAGGGACGAATGAAAAACTGTTTTTT.

The CDR3 nucleotides are TGTGCCAGCAGCTTGCCCTCTGGCATTTCGTACGAGCAGTACTTC. Its translation is CASSLPSGISYEQYF. The chain couples TRBV5-6 to TRBJ2-7; D is uncertain. The CDR3 has 15 residues. CDR1 and CDR2 from the germline V gene are SGHDT and YYEEEE. The V end lost 1 base, the J end lost 4 bases, and 15 bases lay between the germline ends.

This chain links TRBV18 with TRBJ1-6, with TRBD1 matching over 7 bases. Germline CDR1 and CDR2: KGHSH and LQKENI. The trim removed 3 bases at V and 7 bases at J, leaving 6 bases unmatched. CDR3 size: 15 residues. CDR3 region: CASSPPGQSNSPLHF. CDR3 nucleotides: TGTGCCAGCTCACCCCCGGGACAGAGCAATTCACCCCTCCACTTT.

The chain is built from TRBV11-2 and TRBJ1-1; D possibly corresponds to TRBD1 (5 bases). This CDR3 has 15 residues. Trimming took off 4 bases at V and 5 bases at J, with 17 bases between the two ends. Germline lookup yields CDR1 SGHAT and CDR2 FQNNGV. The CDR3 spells CASSSLPVGGTEAFF. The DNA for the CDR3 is TGTGCCAGCAGCTCTCTCCCGGTCGGGGGTACTGAAGCTTTCTTT. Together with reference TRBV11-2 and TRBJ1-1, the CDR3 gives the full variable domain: EAGVAQSPRYKIIEKRQSVAFWCNPISGHATLYWYQQILGQGPKLLIQFQNNGVVDDSQLPKDRFSAERLKGVDSTLKIQPAKLEDSAVYLCASSSLPVGGTEAFFGQGTRLTVV.